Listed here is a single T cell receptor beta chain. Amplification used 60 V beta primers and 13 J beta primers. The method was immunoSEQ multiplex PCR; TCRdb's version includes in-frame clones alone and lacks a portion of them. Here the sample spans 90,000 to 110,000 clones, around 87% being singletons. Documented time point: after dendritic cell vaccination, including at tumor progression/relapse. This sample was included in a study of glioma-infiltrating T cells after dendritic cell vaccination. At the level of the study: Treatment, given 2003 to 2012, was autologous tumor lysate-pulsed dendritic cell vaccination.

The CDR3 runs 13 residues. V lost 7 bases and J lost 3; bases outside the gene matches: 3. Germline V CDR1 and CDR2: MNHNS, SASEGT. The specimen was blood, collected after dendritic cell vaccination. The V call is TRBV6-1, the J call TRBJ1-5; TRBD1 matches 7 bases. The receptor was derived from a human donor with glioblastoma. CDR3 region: CASNRGTNQPQHF. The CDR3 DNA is TGTGCCAGCAACAGGGGTACCAATCAGCCCCAGCATTTT.